This paragraph covers one T cell receptor beta chain sequence. CDR1 is KGHSH, CDR2 LQKENI, per germline. This CDR3 comprises 13 residues. The V gene end was trimmed by 6 bases and the J gene end by 4 bases; junction bases not matched to a gene: 4. This sample stems from a study of control samples from healthy donors and cancer patients. Method: immunoSEQ multiplex PCR; TCRdb's copy keeps in-frame clones and lacks some. The sample consists of 150,000 to 200,000 clones, over 85% of them appearing once. This TCR derives from an older woman in good health. The V gene is TRBV18, the J gene TRBJ1-2; TRBD1 matches at 8 bases. Sequenced: blood. The CDR3 loop is CASSGQGLYGYTF. DNA of the CDR3: TGTGCCAGCTCCGGACAGGGCCTCTATGGCTACACCTTC.